The sequence of this T cell receptor beta chain was determined in a study of blood T cell repertoires in COVID-19. Germline V lookup: CDR1 LNHDA, CDR2 SQIVND (reference sequence). This CDR3 comprises 11 residues. V lost 6 bases, J lost 8 bases, and 8 bases lay in between. Authors' processing steps: Amplification of reference gene primers was used by the study to estimate nucleated cell counts. Assay used: immunoSEQ multiplex PCR; TCRdb lists only in-frame clones, some missing. V and J calls plus clone size are reproduced from that table; the DNA served to infer D and trimming. The table has some 95,000 clones, 80% seen once.

V gene TRBV19 combines with J gene TRBJ1-5; D ambiguous. The receptor's source is a man between 50 and 59 years old who had recovered from COVID-19. Specimen: peripheral blood. The CDR3: CASSLGEPQHF. In DNA, the CDR3 is TGTGCCAGTAGCCTCGGGGAGCCCCAGCATTTT. The full variable domain, its missing parts supplied by reference TRBV19 and TRBJ1-5, is DGGITQSPKYLFRKEGQNVTLSCEQNLNHDAMYWYRQDPGQGLRLIYYSQIVNDFQKGDIAEGYSVSREKKESFPLTVTSAQKNPTAFYLCASSLGEPQHFGDGTRLSIL.